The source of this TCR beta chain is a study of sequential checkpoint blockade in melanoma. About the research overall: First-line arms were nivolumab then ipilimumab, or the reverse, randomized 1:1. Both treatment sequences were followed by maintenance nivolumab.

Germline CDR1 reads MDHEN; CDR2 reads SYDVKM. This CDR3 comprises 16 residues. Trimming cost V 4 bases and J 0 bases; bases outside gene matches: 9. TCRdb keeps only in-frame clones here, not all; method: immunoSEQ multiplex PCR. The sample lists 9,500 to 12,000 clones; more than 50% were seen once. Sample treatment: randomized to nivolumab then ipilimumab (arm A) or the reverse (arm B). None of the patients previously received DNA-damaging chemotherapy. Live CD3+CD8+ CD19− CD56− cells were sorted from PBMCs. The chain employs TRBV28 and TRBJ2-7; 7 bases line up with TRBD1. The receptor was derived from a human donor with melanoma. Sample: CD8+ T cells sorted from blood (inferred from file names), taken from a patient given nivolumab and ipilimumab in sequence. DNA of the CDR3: TGTGCCAGCAGTTATGGAGACAGGGCCATCTCCTACGAGCAGTACTTC. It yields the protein CASSYGDRAISYEQYF.